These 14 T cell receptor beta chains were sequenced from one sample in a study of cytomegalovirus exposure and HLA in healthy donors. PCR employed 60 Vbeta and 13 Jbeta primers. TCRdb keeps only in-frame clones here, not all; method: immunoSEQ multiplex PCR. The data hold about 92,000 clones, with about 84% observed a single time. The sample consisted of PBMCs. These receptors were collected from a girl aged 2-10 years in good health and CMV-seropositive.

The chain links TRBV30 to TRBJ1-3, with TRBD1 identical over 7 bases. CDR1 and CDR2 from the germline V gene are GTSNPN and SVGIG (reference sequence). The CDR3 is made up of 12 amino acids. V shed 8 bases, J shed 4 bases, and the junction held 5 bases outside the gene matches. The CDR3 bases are TGTGCCCATACAGGGGCCGGAAACACCATATATTTT. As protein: CAHTGAGNTIYF.

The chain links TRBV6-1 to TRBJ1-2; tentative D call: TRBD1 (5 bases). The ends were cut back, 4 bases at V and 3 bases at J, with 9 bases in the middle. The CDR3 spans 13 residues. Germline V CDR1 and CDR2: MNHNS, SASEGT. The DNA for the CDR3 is TGTGCCAGCAGTGCACAGGTGGACTATGGCTACACCTTC. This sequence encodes CASSAQVDYGYTF.

Written as DNA, the CDR3 is TGTGCCAGCAGCTTAACAGGGAGCCCAGATACGCAGTATTTT. Translation: CASSLTGSPDTQYF. J is TRBJ2-3 and V is TRBV7-9, with D perhaps TRBD1 (6 bases). The V gene's germline CDR1 is SEHNR and CDR2 FQNEAQ (reference sequence). This CDR3 spans 14 amino acids. The ends were cut back, 2 bases at V and 4 bases at J, with 10 bases in the middle.

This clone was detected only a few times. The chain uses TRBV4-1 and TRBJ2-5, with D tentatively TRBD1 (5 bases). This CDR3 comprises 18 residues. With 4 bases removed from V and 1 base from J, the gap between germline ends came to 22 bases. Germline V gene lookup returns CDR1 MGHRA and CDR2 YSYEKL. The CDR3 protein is CASSPVGQGRVTQETQYF. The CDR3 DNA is TGCGCCAGCAGCCCGGTAGGGCAGGGTAGAGTGACCCAAGAGACCCAGTACTTC.

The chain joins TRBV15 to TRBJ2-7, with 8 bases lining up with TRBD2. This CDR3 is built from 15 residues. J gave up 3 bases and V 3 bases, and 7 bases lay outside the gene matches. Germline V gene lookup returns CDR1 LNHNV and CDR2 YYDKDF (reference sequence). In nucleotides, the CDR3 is TGTGCCACCAGCAGTCGAGTAGCGGGATACTACGAGCAGTACTTC. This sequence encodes CATSSRVAGYYEQYF.

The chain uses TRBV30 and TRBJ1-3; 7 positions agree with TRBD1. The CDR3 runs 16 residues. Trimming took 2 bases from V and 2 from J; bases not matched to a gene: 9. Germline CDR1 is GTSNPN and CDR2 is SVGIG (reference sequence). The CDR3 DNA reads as TGTGCCTGGAGTCGGGACTTTACAGGGGCTGGAAACACCATATATTTT. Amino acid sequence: CAWSRDFTGAGNTIYF. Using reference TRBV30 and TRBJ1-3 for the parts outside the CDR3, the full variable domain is SQTIHQWPATLVQPVGSPLSLECTVEGTSNPNLYWYRQAAGRGLQLLFYSVGIGQISSEVPQNLSASRPQDRQFILSSKKLLLSDSGFYLCAWSRDFTGAGNTIYFGEGSWLTVV.

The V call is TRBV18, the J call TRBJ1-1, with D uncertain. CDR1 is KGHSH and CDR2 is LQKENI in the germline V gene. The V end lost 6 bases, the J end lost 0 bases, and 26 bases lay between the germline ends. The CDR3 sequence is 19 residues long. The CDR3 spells CASSALPREFNPMNTEAFF. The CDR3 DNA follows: TGTGCCAGCTCCGCTCTGCCAAGGGAGTTCAATCCCATGAACACTGAAGCTTTCTTT. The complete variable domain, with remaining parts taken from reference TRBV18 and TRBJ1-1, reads NAGVMQNPRHLVRRRGQEARLRCSPMKGHSHVYWYRQLPEEGLKFMVYLQKENIIDESGMPKERFSAEFPKEGPSILRIQQVVRGDSAAYFCASSALPREFNPMNTEAFFGQGTRLTVV.

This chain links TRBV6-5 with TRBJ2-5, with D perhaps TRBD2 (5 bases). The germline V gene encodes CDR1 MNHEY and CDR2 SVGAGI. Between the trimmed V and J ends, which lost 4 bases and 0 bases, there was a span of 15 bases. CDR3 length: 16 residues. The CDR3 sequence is CASSSLLPGYQETQYF. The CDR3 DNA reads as TGTGCCAGCAGTTCCCTACTCCCGGGGTACCAAGAGACCCAGTACTTC.

The CDR3 region is CASSVVAGAYNEQFF. CDR3 DNA: TGTGCCAGCAGCGTAGTAGCGGGAGCCTACAATGAGCAGTTCTTC. The chain carries TRBV9 and TRBJ2-1; 9 nucleotides match TRBD2. The germline V gene encodes CDR1 SGDLS and CDR2 YYNGEE. The CDR3 totals 15 residues. V was pared by 0 bases and J by 2 bases, with 0 bases of the junction left unmatched. Full variable domain (outside the CDR3, taken from reference TRBV9 and TRBJ2-1): DSGVTQTPKHLITATGQRVTLRCSPRSGDLSVYWYQQSLDQGLQFLIQYYNGEERAKGNILERFSAQQFPDLHSELNLSSLELGDSALYFCASSVVAGAYNEQFFGPGTRLTVL.

The CDR3 protein is CATHEQGLNTEAFF. The CDR3 region has the DNA TGTGCCACACATGAACAGGGACTGAACACTGAAGCTTTCTTT. The V and J genes are TRBV7-2 and TRBJ1-1; a weak D match, TRBD1 (6 bases). Per germline, CDR1 SGHTA and CDR2 FQGNSA. The CDR3 extends over 14 amino acids. The V end lost 10 bases, the J end lost 0 bases, and 15 bases lay between the germline ends.

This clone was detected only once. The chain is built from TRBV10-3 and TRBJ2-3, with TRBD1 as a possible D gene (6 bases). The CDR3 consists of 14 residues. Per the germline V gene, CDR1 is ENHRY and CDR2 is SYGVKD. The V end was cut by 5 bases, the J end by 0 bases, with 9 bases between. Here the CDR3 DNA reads TGTGCCATCAGTACCGGGACAAGCACAGATACGCAGTATTTT. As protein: CAISTGTSTDTQYF.

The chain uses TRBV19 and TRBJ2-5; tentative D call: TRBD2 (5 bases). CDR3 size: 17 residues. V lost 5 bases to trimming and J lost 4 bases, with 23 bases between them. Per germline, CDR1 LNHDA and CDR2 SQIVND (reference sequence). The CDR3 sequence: CASSREGFKGSSETQYF. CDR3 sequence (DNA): TGTGCCAGTAGTCGTGAGGGTTTCAAGGGAAGCTCAGAGACCCAGTACTTC.

CDR3 loop: CASSLLGETDTQYF. The DNA for the CDR3 is TGTGCCAGCAGTTTATTGGGAGAGACAGATACGCAGTATTTT. This sequence joins TRBV27 and TRBJ2-3, with D possibly TRBD2 on 5 matching bases. The CDR3 is 14 residues long. Germline assignment: CDR1 MNHEY and CDR2 SMNVEV (reference sequence). The germline V and J ends were trimmed by 1 base and 3 bases, with 8 bases remaining between them.

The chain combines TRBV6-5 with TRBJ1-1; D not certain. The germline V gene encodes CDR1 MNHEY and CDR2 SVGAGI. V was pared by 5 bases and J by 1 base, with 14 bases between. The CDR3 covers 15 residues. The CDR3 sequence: CASSPSYSRNTEAFF. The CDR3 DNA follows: TGTGCCAGCAGTCCGTCCTATAGTCGGAACACTGAAGCTTTCTTT.